These 5 T cell receptor beta chains share one sample of origin, sequenced in a study of T cell changes during pregnancy in multiple sclerosis. Clones were read by immunoSEQ multiplex PCR, and TCRdb kept only the in-frame ones, dropping some. This sample has 98,000 or so clones, with 85% to 95% found just once. The sample was peripheral blood, taken after pregnancy. The receptor set was obtained from a female donor with multiple sclerosis, enrolled in a pregnancy study.

The rearrangement uses TRBV25-1 and TRBJ2-7; the match to TRBD2 covers 9 bases. The CDR3 consists of 16 residues. Per the germline V gene, CDR1 is MGHDK and CDR2 is SYGVNS. The ends lost 2 bases at V and 9 bases at J; junction bases unmatched: 14. CDR3 nucleotides: TGTGCCAGCAGTGAAGGTGGGGTAGCGGGAGAGGTCGGGCAGTACTTC. It codes for CASSEGGVAGEVGQYF.

J is TRBJ1-2 and V is TRBV6-1, with D perhaps matching TRBD1 (6 bases). V was pared by 5 bases and J by 8 bases, with 12 bases between. The CDR3 length is 12 residues. The germline CDR1 and CDR2 sequences are MNHNS and SASEGT. The CDR3 coding sequence is TGTGCCAGCAGTAGGGCAGGGGTGGGCTACACCTTC. This gives the protein CASSRAGVGYTF.

V and J are TRBV7-6 and TRBJ2-7, with 10 bases aligning to TRBD2. Trimming at V came to 2 bases and at J to 5 bases, leaving 6 bases not matched to a gene. CDR3 length equals 15 residues. Germline loops: CDR1 SGHVS, CDR2 FNYEAQ. CDR3 region: CASSLLSGRGNEQYF. CDR3 bases: TGTGCCAGCAGCTTATTAAGCGGGAGGGGGAACGAGCAGTACTTC.

V usage is TRBV5-6 and J usage is TRBJ1-3; D possibly corresponds to TRBD1 (6 bases). The germline V gene has CDR1 SGHDT and CDR2 YYEEEE. The CDR3 runs to 13 residues. V lost 3 bases and J 6 bases, leaving 10 bases between the germline ends. The CDR3 DNA reads TGTGCCAGCAGCTGGGACATCGAAAACACCATATATTTT. The encoded protein is CASSWDIENTIYF.

This chain joins TRBV19 and TRBJ2-3; perhaps TRBD2 as D (5 bases). This CDR3 region has 14 residues. Trimming pared 1 base from V and 4 bases from J, leaving 9 bases between. Germline CDR1 is LNHDA and CDR2 is SQIVND (reference sequence). Here the CDR3 DNA reads TGTGCCAGTAGTATAGGCCTGGGAGCAGATACGCAGTATTTT. Its translation: CASSIGLGADTQYF. Drawing the rest from reference TRBV19 and TRBJ2-3, the complete variable domain is DGGITQSPKYLFRKEGQNVTLSCEQNLNHDAMYWYRQDPGQGLRLIYYSQIVNDFQKGDIAEGYSVSREKKESFPLTVTSAQKNPTAFYLCASSIGLGADTQYFGPGTRLTVL.